This T cell receptor beta chain was found in a study of CD8+CD57+ T cells in acquired aplastic anemia. Study background: Yields of DNA that came from sorted CD4+ and CD8+ cells averaged approximately 3.2 ug. Study-wide results and limits: Patients shared twenty-nine CD8+ CDR3 sequences with controls.

There are many counts of this clonotype. Its matching antigen is unknown. The authors sequenced patients whose flow cytometry had shown CD8+CD57+ cell expansion. Among the patients, all had severe acquired aplastic anemia. Germline-derived CDR1 and CDR2 are SGHNT and YYREEE (reference sequence). CDR3 length equals 14 residues. The ends lost 4 bases at V and 4 bases at J; junction bases unmatched: 5. TCR beta VDJ and CDR3 profiling used genomic DNA as template. TCRdb ran MiXCR on the reads and lists one entry per CDR3 protein. Of 150,000 to 200,000 distinct CDR3 sequences listed, almost 50% are singletons.

The chain links TRBV5-4 to TRBJ2-1, with 7 bases aligning to TRBD1. Sequenced sample: sorted CD4+, CD8+, or CD8+CD57+ T cells (not recorded which) from PBMCs. This clonotype originated in a human donor with aplastic anemia. The CDR3 nucleotides read TGTGCCAGCAGCGTCCGGGACAGTTACAATGAGCAGTTCTTC. Protein product: CASSVRDSYNEQFF.